This T cell receptor gamma chain is drawn from a study of γδ T cells in repeated Plasmodium falciparum infection. Looking at the study overall: Malaria-naive adults were infected with P. falciparum NF54 four times over around 600 days.

Each sorted gammadelta sample had TRG and TRD chains sequenced. TCRdb processed the multiplex PCR reads again with the CATT caller. This table holds over 5,000 gamma-chain clones, roughly 3.5% found once. J gave up 4 bases and V 0 bases, and 3 bases lay outside the gene matches. This CDR3 contains 13 residues. CDR1 and CDR2 from the germline V gene are EGSTGY and YDSYTSSV. Flow sorting of PBMC yielded separate Vgamma9/Vdelta2+ and Vdelta2-negative gammadelta T cell populations for bulk repertoire analysis. This clone is termed medium-sized. Other DNA sequences in this specimen translate into the identical CDR3.

The sequencing sample was made of gamma-delta T cells from blood. V usage is TRGV4 and J usage is TRGJ1 or TRGJ2. The receptor was isolated from a pool of human donors (malaria-infected and uninfected, not separated). The CDR3: CATWDGLYYKKLF. CDR3 sequence (DNA): TGTGCCACCTGGGATGGGCTGTATTATAAGAAACTCTTT.